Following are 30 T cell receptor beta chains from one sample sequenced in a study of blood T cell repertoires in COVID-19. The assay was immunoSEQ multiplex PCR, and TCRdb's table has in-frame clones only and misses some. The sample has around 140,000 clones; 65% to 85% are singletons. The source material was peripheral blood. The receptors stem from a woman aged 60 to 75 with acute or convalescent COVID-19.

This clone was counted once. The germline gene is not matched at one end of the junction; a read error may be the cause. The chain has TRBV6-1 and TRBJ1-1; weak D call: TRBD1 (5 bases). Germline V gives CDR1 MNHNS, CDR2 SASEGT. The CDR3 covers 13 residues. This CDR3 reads CTVEGRWDTEAFF. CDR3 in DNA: TGCACGGTGGAGGGGAGATGGGACACTGAAGCTTTCTTT.

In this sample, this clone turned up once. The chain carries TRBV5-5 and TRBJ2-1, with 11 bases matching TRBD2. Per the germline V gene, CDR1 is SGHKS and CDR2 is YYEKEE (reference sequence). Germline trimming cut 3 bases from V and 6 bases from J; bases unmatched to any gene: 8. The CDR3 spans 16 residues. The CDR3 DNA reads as TGTGCCAGCAGCTCCGAGGGTAGCGGGAGGGTCAATGAGCAGTTCTTC. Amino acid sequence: CASSSEGSGRVNEQFF.

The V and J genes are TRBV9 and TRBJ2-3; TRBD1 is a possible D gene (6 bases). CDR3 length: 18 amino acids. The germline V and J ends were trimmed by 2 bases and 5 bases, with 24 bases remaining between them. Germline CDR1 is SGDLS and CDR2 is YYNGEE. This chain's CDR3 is CASSVGPYRQGLRDTQYF. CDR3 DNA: TGTGCCAGCAGCGTCGGGCCCTATAGGCAGGGGCTTAGAGATACGCAGTATTTT.

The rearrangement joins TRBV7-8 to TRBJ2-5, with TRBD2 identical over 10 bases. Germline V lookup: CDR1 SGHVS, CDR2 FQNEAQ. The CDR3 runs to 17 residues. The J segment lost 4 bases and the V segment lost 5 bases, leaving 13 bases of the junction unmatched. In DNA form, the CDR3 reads TGTGCCAGCAGCCTCCTATCTCGGACTAGCGGTCGAGAGACCCAGTACTTC. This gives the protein CASSLLSRTSGRETQYF.

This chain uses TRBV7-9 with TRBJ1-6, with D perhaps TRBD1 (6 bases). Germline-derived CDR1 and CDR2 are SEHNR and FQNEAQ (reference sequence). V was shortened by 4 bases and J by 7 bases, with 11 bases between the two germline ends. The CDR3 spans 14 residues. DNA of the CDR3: TGTGCCAGCAGCTACAGGGAGGGGAATTCACCCCTCCACTTT. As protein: CASSYREGNSPLHF.

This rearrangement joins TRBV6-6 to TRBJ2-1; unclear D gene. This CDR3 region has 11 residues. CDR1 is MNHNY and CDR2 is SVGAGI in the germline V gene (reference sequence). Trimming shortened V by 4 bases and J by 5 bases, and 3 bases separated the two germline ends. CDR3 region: CASSWHNEQFF. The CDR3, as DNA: TGTGCCAGCAGTTGGCACAATGAGCAGTTCTTC.

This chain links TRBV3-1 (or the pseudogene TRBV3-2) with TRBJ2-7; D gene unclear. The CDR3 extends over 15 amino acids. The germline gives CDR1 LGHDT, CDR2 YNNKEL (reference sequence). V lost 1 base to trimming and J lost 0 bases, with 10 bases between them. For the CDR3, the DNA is TGTGCCAGCAGCCAAGGGCTAGGAAGCTCCTACGAGCAGTACTTC. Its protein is CASSQGLGSSYEQYF.

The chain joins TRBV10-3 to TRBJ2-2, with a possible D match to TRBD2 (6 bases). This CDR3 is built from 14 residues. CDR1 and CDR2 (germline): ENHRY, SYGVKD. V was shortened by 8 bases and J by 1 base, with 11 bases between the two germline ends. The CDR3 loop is CAIASAMNTGELFF. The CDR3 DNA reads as TGTGCCATCGCTAGCGCCATGAACACCGGGGAGCTGTTTTTT.

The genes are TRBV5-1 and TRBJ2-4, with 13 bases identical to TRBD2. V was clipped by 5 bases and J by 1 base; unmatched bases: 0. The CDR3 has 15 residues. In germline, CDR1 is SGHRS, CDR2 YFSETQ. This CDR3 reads CASRGLAGAKNIQYF. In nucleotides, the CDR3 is TGCGCCAGCAGGGGACTAGCGGGGGCCAAAAACATTCAGTACTTC.

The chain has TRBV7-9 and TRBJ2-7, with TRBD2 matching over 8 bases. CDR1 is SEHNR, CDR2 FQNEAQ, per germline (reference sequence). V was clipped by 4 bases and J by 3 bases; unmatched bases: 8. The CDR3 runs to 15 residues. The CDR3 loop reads CASSSLAGTLYEQYF. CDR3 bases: TGTGCCAGCAGCTCTCTAGCGGGTACCCTCTACGAGCAGTACTTC.

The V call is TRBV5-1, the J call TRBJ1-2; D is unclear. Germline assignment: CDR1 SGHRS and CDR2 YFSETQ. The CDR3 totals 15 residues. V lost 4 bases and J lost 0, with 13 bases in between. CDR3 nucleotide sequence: TGCGCCAGCAGCCGCGAGGGAAACGCTAACTATGGCTACACCTTC. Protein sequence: CASSREGNANYGYTF.

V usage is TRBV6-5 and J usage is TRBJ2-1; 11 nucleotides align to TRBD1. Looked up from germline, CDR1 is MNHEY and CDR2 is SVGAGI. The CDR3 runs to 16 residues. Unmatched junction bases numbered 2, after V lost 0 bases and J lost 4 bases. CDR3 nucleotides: TGTGCCAGCAGTTACTCCGGACAGGGGGCATACAATGAGCAGTTCTTC. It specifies CASSYSGQGAYNEQFF.

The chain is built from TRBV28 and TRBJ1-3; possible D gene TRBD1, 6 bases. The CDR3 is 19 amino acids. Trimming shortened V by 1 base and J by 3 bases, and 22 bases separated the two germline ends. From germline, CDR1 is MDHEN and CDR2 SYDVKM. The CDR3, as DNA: TGTGCCAGCAGTTTATCCGCCTCGGAAACAGGGTTAGGTGGAAACACCATATATTTT. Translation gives CASSLSASETGLGGNTIYF.

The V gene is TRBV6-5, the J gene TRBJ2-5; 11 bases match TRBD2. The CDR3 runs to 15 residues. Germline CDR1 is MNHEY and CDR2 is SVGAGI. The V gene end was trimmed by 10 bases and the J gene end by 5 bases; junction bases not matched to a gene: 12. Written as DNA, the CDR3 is TGTGCCACCATGACTTTAGCGGGAGGGCGGGAGACCCAGTACTTC. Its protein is CATMTLAGGRETQYF.

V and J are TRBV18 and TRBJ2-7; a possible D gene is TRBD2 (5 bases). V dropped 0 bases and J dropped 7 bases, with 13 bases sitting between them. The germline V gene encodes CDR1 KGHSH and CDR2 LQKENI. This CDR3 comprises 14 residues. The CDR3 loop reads CASSPPAGLGEQYF. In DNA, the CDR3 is TGTGCCAGCTCACCACCGGCCGGACTGGGTGAGCAGTACTTC.

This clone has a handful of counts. In nucleotides, the CDR3 is TGCGCCAGCAGCTTGTGGACACTTGAACAGCCCCAGCATTTT. It codes for CASSLWTLEQPQHF. This chain joins TRBV5-1 and TRBJ1-5, with D maybe TRBD1 (5 bases). CDR3 length: 14 residues. The V gene lost 1 base and the J gene lost 7 bases, with 12 bases spanning the gap. CDR1 and CDR2 from the germline V gene are SGHRS and YFSETQ.

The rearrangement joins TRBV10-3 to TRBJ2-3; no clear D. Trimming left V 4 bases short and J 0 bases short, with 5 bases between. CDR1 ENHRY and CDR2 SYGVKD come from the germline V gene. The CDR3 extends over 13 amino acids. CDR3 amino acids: CAISARSTDTQYF. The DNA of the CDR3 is TGTGCCATCAGTGCCAGAAGCACAGATACGCAGTATTTT.

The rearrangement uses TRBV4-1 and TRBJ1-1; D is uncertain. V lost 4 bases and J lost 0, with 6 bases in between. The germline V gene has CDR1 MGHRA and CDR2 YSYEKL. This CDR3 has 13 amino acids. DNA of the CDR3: TGCGCCAGCAGCCGTTCTATGAACACTGAAGCTTTCTTT. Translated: CASSRSMNTEAFF.

CDR3 sequence: CASSEVGGAMASYEQYF. The CDR3 DNA follows: TGTGCCAGCAGTGAAGTGGGGGGAGCAATGGCCTCCTACGAGCAGTACTTC. The chain combines TRBV2 with TRBJ2-7, with D maybe TRBD2 (6 bases). V was trimmed by 1 base and J by 0 bases, leaving 16 bases between them. Germline V CDR1 and CDR2: SNHLY, FYNNEI. The length of the CDR3 is 17 residues.

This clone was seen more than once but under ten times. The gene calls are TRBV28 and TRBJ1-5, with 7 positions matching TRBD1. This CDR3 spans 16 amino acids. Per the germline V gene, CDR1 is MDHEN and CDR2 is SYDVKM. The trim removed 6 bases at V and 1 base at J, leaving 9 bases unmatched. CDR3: CASRHYAQGSNQPQHF. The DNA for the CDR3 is TGTGCCAGCAGACATTACGCACAGGGGAGCAATCAGCCCCAGCATTTT.

CDR3 coding DNA: TGTGCTAGTGGTTTAACCCTTTCTAGCGGGAGGGCCGGTGAGCAGTTCTTC. Its protein is CASGLTLSSGRAGEQFF. The V call is TRBV12-5, the J call TRBJ2-1, with TRBD2 identical over 12 bases. CDR1 is LGHNT, CDR2 FRNRAP, per germline. Trimming at V came to 3 bases and at J to 9 bases, leaving 12 bases not matched to a gene. The CDR3 is 17 amino acids.

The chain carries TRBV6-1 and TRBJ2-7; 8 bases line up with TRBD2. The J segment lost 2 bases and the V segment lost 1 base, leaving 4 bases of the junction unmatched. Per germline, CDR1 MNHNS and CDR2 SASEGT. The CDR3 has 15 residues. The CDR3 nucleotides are TGTGCCAGCAGTGAAGTTGCGGGAGGTACCTACGAGCAGTACTTC. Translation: CASSEVAGGTYEQYF.

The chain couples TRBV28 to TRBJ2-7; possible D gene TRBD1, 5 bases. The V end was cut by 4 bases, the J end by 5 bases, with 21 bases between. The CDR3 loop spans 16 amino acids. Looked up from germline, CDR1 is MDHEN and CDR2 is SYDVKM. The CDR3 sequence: CASSSLRTRYLDEQYF. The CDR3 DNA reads TGTGCCAGCAGTTCCCTCAGGACACGGTACCTAGACGAGCAGTACTTC.

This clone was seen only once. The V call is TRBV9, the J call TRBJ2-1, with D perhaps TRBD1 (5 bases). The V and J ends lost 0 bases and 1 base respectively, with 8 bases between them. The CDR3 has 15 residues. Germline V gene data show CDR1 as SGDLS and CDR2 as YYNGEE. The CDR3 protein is CASSVEGLSYNEQFF. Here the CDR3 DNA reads TGTGCCAGCAGCGTAGAGGGGCTATCCTACAATGAGCAGTTCTTC.

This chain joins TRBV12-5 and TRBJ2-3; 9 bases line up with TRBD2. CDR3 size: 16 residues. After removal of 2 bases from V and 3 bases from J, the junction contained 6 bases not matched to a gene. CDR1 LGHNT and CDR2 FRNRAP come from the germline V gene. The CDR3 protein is CASGLWTSEGTDTQYF. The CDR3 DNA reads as TGTGCTAGTGGTTTGTGGACTAGCGAAGGAACAGATACGCAGTATTTT. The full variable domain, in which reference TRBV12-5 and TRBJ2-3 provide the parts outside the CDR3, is DARVTQTPRHKVTEMGQEVTMRCQPILGHNTVFWYRQTMMQGLELLAYFRNRAPLDDSGMPKDRFSAEMPDATLATLKIQPSEPRDSAVYFCASGLWTSEGTDTQYFGPGTRLTVL.

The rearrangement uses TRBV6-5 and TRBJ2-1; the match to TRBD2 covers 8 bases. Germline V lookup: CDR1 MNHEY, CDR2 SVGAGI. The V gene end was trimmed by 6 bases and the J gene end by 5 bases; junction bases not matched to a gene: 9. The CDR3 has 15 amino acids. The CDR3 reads CASRVGAGVNNEQFF. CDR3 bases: TGTGCCAGCAGGGTGGGAGCGGGAGTCAACAATGAGCAGTTCTTC.

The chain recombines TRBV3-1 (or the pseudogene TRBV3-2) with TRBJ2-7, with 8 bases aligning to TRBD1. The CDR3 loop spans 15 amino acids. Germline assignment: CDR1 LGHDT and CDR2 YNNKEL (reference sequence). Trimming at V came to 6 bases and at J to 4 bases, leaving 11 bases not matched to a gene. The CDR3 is CASRRGTGTAYEQYF. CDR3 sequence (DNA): TGTGCCAGCAGACGCGGGACAGGAACAGCTTACGAGCAGTACTTC.

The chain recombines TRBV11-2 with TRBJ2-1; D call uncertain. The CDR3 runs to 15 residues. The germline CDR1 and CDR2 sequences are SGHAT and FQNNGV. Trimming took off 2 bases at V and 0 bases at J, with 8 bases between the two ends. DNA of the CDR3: TGTGCCAGCAGCTTACTCCCTACCTCCTACAATGAGCAGTTCTTC. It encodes CASSLLPTSYNEQFF.

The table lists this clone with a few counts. The CDR3 nucleotides are TGTGCCAGCAGTTTAAACAGGGAAGCTTTCTTT. This gives the protein CASSLNREAFF. The V call is TRBV12-3 or TRBV12-4, the J call TRBJ1-1, with TRBD1 as a possible D gene (5 bases). The CDR3 spans 11 residues. Trimming took off 2 bases at V and 8 bases at J, with 6 bases between the two ends.

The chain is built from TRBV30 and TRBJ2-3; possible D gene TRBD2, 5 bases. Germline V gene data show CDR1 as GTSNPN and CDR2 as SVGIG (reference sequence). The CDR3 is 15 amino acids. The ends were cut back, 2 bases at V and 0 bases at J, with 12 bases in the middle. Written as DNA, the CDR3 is TGTGCCTGGAGTATCTCCTCGGGAAGCACAGATACGCAGTATTTT. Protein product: CAWSISSGSTDTQYF.